The 2 T cell receptor beta chains listed next were all sequenced from one sample in a study of chemoradiotherapy in HPV16-positive cancers. The data were produced by immunoSEQ multiplex PCR, yet TCRdb's version contains in-frame clones alone and is incomplete. The sample comprises more than 1,500 clones, approximately 86% of which are singletons, and about an eighth rests with the top ten. The specimen was tumor tissue, collected from a patient who underwent chemoradiotherapy. The receptors were gathered from a human donor with HPV-associated anogenital cancer.

This rearrangement joins TRBV9 to TRBJ1-2; D remains ambiguous. Per germline, CDR1 SGDLS and CDR2 YYNGEE. The CDR3 consists of 16 residues. V lost 7 bases, J lost 2 bases, and 21 bases lay in between. The CDR3 spells CASASTGATPNYGYTF. The CDR3 DNA sequence: TGTGCCAGCGCGTCGACGGGAGCTACCCCGAACTATGGCTACACCTTC.

The rearrangement uses TRBV15 and TRBJ2-5; D might be TRBD1 or TRBD2, each matching 6 bases. Between the trimmed V and J ends, which lost 0 bases and 4 bases, there was a span of 12 bases. The CDR3 sequence is 15 residues long. CDR1 is LNHNV and CDR2 is YYDKDF in the germline V gene (reference sequence). The CDR3 region is CATSRDYGGGETQYF. DNA for the CDR3: TGTGCCACCAGCAGAGATTATGGAGGGGGAGAGACCCAGTACTTC. Using reference TRBV15 and TRBJ2-5 for the parts outside the CDR3, the full variable domain is DAMVIQNPRYQVTQFGKPVTLSCSQTLNHNVMYWYQQKSSQAPKLLFHYYDKDFNNEADTPDNFQSRRPNTSFCFLDIRSPGLGDTAMYLCATSRDYGGGETQYFGPGTRLLVL.